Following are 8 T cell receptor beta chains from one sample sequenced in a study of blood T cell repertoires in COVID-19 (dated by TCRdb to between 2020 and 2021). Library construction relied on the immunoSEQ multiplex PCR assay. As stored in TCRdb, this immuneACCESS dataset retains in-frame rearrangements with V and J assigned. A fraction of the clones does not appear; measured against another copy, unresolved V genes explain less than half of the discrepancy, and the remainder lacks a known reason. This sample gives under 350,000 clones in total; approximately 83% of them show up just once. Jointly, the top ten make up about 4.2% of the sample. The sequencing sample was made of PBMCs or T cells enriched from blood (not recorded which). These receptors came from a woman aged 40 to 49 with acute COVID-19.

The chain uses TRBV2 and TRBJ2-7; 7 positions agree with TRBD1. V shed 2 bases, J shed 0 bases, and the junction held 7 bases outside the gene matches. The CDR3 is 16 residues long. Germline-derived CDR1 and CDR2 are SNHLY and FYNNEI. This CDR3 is CASSEREQGSSYEQYF. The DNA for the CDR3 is TGTGCCAGCAGTGAAAGAGAACAGGGGTCCTCCTACGAGCAGTACTTC. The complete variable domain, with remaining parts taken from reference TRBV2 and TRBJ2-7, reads EPEVTQTPSHQVTQMGQEVILRCVPISNHLYFYWYRQILGQKVEFLVSFYNNEISEKSEIFDDQFSVERPDGSNFTLKIRSTKLEDSAMYFCASSEREQGSSYEQYFGPGTRLTVT.

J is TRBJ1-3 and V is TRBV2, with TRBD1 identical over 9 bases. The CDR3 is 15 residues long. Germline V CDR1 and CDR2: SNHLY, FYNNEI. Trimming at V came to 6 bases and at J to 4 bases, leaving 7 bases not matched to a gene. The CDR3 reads CASSLPGQGGNTIYF. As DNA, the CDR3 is TGTGCCAGCAGCCTCCCGGGACAGGGCGGAAACACCATATATTTT.

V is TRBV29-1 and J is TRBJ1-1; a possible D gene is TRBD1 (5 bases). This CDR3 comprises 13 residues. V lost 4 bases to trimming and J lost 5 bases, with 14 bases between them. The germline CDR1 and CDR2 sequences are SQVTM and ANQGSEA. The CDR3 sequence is CSVAQGGGTEAFF. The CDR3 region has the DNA TGCAGCGTTGCGCAGGGCGGGGGTACTGAAGCTTTCTTT.

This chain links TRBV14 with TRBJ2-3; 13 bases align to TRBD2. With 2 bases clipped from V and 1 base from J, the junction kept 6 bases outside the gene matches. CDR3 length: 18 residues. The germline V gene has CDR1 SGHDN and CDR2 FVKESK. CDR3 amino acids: CASSQNLGLAGGTDTQYF. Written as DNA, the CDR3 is TGTGCCAGCAGCCAAAATCTAGGACTAGCGGGGGGCACAGATACGCAGTATTTT.

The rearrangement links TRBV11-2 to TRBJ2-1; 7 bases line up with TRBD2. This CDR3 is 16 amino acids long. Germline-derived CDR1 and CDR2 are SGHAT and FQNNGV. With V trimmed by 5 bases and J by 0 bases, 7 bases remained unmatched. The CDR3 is CASSPVGGPSYNEQFF. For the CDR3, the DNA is TGTGCCAGCAGCCCAGTGGGAGGGCCCTCCTACAATGAGCAGTTCTTC.

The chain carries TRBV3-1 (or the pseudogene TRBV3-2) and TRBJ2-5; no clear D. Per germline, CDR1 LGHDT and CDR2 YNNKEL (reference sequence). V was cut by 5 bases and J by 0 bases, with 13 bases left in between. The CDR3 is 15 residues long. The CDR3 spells CASSVNSMYQETQYF. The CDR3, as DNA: TGTGCCAGCAGCGTGAACAGTATGTACCAAGAGACCCAGTACTTC.

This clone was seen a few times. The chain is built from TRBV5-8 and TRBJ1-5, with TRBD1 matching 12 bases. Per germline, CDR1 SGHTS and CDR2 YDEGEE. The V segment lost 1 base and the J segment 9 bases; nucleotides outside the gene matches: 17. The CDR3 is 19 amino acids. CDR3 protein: CASSLFFSGTGGFMRPQHF. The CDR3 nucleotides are TGTGCCAGCAGCTTGTTTTTCTCGGGGACAGGGGGCTTTATGCGGCCCCAGCATTTT. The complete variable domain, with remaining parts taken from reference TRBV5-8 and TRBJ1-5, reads EAGVTQSPTHLIKTRGQQATLRCSPISGHTSVYWYQQALGLGLQFLLWYDEGEERNRGNFPPRFSGRQFPNYSSELNVNALELEDSALYLCASSLFFSGTGGFMRPQHFGDGTRLSIL.

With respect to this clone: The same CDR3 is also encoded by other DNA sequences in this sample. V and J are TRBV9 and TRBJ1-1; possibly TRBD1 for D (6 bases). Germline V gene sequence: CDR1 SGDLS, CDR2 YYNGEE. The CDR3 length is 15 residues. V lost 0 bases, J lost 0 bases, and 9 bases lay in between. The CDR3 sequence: CASSVGDRMNTEAFF. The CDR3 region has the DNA TGTGCCAGCAGCGTAGGTGACAGGATGAACACTGAAGCTTTCTTT.